Following are 30 T cell receptor beta chains from one sample sequenced in a study of CD8 T cells in Susac syndrome. Reverse transcription of about 0.5 to 1 ug RNA used random hexamers. TCRdb called the immunoSEQ multiplex PCR reads again in MiXCR, with one record for every CDR3 protein. Of about 120,000 distinct CDR3 sequences listed, about 94% are singletons. Specimen: CD8+ T cells from PBMCs. The source is a human donor with Susac syndrome.

This chain links TRBV12-3 or TRBV12-4 with TRBJ2-5, with TRBD1 identical over 7 bases. This CDR3 has 16 amino acids. Trimming removed 2 bases from V and 1 base from J; junction bases left unmatched: 7. The CDR3 sequence: CASSLIARDSQETQYF. The DNA of the CDR3 is TGTGCCAGCAGTTTAATCGCCCGGGACAGCCAAGAGACCCAGTACTTC.

This clonotype appeared a single time. This rearrangement joins TRBV12-3 or TRBV12-4 to TRBJ2-5; 7 positions agree with TRBD2. CDR3 length equals 13 residues. Trimming cost V 6 bases and J 5 bases; bases outside gene matches: 6. The CDR3 here is CASSPRLAETQYF. Here the CDR3 DNA reads TGTGCCAGCAGCCCTCGACTAGCTGAGACCCAGTACTTC.

The table lists this clonotype with a count of one. The genes are TRBV6-5 and TRBJ1-1; D remains ambiguous. Germline V gene lookup returns CDR1 MNHEY and CDR2 SVGAGI. This CDR3 is built from 16 residues. The V end lost 0 bases, the J end lost 7 bases, and 18 bases lay between the germline ends. The CDR3 sequence is CASSYSRIRGSIEAFF. The DNA for the CDR3 is TGTGCCAGCAGTTACTCGAGGATACGGGGATCTATTGAAGCTTTCTTT.

The V gene is TRBV5-1, the J gene TRBJ2-4; D might be TRBD1 (5 bases). This CDR3 is 16 amino acids long. CDR1 and CDR2 (germline): SGHRS, YFSETQ. Trimming removed 2 bases from V and 0 bases from J, with 12 bases in between. The CDR3 sequence is CASSLGAFLAKNIQYF. As DNA, the CDR3 is TGCGCCAGCAGCTTAGGGGCCTTCTTAGCCAAAAACATTCAGTACTTC.

This clonotype has just one count. This chain uses TRBV7-3 with TRBJ2-1, with 8 bases fitting TRBD2. V gave up 2 bases and J gave up 9 bases; unmatched junction bases: 9. The CDR3 runs to 15 residues. Looked up from germline, CDR1 is SGHTA and CDR2 is FQGTGA. CDR3 bases: TGTGCCAGCAGCTTATCCCACGGGGGGGCCGGTGAGCAGTTCTTC. Amino acids: CASSLSHGGAGEQFF.

The rearrangement links TRBV4-1 to TRBJ2-7; a weak D match, TRBD2 (5 bases). The V gene lost 4 bases and the J gene lost 0 bases, with 16 bases spanning the gap. The CDR3 has 16 amino acids. Looked up from germline, CDR1 is MGHRA and CDR2 is YSYEKL. The DNA of the CDR3 is TGCGCCAGCAGCCCGATACCGGGGTTAAGCTCCTACGAGCAGTACTTC. This gives the protein CASSPIPGLSSYEQYF.

CDR3 in DNA: TGTGCCAGCAGCCCCAAGACGGATTACACTGAAGCTTTCTTT. Residues: CASSPKTDYTEAFF. The chain couples TRBV7-9 to TRBJ1-1; D gene uncertain. The CDR3 consists of 14 residues. The germline gives CDR1 SEHNR, CDR2 FQNEAQ (reference sequence). V shed 5 bases and J shed 3 bases, with 13 bases lying between them. The full variable domain, rest sourced from reference TRBV7-9 and TRBJ1-1, is DTGVSQNPRHKITKRGQNVTFRCDPISEHNRLYWYRQTLGQGPEFLTYFQNEAQLEKSRLLSDRFSAERPKGSFSTLEIQRTEQGDSAMYLCASSPKTDYTEAFFGQGTRLTVV.

The chain joins TRBV6-9 to TRBJ1-2, with D perhaps TRBD1 (5 bases). Germline V gene sequence: CDR1 MNHGY, CDR2 SVAAGI. V was clipped by 9 bases and J by 10 bases, with 21 bases between them. CDR3 size: 13 residues. CDR3: CARAVGVELIYTF. In DNA form, the CDR3 reads TGTGCCAGGGCGGTGGGGGTGGAACTTATCTACACCTTC.

The chain uses TRBV7-9 and TRBJ1-2; TRBD1 aligns across 7 bases. Germline CDR1 is SEHNR and CDR2 is FQNEAQ (reference sequence). CDR3 length: 17 amino acids. V was clipped by 5 bases and J by 11 bases; unmatched bases: 23. CDR3 coding DNA: TGTGCCAGCAGCGACCCCGGCCCCCCGGGACAGACTGGAGGGTACACCTTC. This gives the protein CASSDPGPPGQTGGYTF.

This rearrangement joins TRBV29-1 to TRBJ2-7, with D perhaps given as TRBD1 or TRBD2 (5 bases each). The length of the CDR3 is 14 residues. V was clipped by 0 bases and J by 3 bases, with 12 bases between them. The germline V gene has CDR1 SQVTM and CDR2 ANQGSEA. CDR3 DNA: TGCAGCGTTGAAGATGCCCGGGGCGGCTACGAGCAGTACTTC. Translating it yields CSVEDARGGYEQYF.

The chain is built from TRBV7-2 and TRBJ2-7; 9 bases map to TRBD1. Germline loops: CDR1 SGHTA, CDR2 FQGNSA. Losses at the gene ends were 5 bases for V and 3 bases for J; bases not matched to a gene: 8. CDR3 size: 15 residues. The CDR3: CASSPGQGPFYEQYF. In DNA, the CDR3 is TGTGCCAGCAGCCCAGGACAGGGGCCGTTCTACGAGCAGTACTTC.

This chain links TRBV4-2 with TRBJ2-2, with 10 nucleotides matching TRBD2. Germline CDR1 LGHNA, CDR2 YNFKEQ. With V trimmed by 0 bases and J by 11 bases, 6 bases remained unmatched. This CDR3 spans 15 amino acids. The CDR3 nucleotides read TGTGCCAGCAGCCAAGATAGCCTAGCGGGGGCAGAGCTGTTTTTT. Protein sequence: CASSQDSLAGAELFF.

The V call is TRBV29-1, the J call TRBJ2-6; the D is unclear. The V end lost 3 bases, the J end lost 0 bases, and 12 bases lay between the germline ends. The CDR3 is made up of 16 amino acids. Germline-derived CDR1 and CDR2 are SQVTM and ANQGSEA. This CDR3 is CSVDEDQNSGANVLTF. CDR3 coding DNA: TGCAGCGTTGACGAGGACCAAAACTCTGGGGCCAACGTCCTGACTTTC.

The chain carries TRBV2 and TRBJ2-2, with a possible D match to TRBD2 (5 bases). Germline V lookup: CDR1 SNHLY, CDR2 FYNNEI. CDR3 length: 18 amino acids. The V and J ends lost 2 bases and 0 bases respectively, with 16 bases between them. CDR3 amino acids: CASSESLGLAPNTGELFF. The CDR3, as DNA: TGTGCCAGCAGTGAATCCCTTGGGCTAGCCCCGAACACCGGGGAGCTGTTTTTT.

The chain joins TRBV20-1 to TRBJ1-5; 8 nucleotides agree with TRBD1. Trimming cost V 0 bases and J 4 bases; bases outside gene matches: 2. The CDR3 has 14 amino acids. Germline V gene data show CDR1 as DFQATT and CDR2 as SNEGSKA (reference sequence). The CDR3 region has the DNA TGCAGTGCTAGAGAGACAGGGGTGAATCAGCCCCAGCATTTT. Translation gives CSARETGVNQPQHF.

This chain connects TRBV9 to TRBJ1-1; D is perhaps TRBD1 (6 bases). The CDR3 extends over 16 amino acids. CDR1 and CDR2 from the germline V gene are SGDLS and YYNGEE. V was clipped by 4 bases and J by 5 bases, with 21 bases between them. The CDR3 loop is CASSLNQQGMETEAFF. The CDR3 DNA is TGTGCCAGCAGCCTTAACCAACAGGGAATGGAAACTGAAGCTTTCTTT.

The table lists this clonotype with a count of one. The chain uses TRBV18 and TRBJ1-5; 11 bases match TRBD1. This CDR3 comprises 17 residues. Trimming removed 4 bases from V and 1 base from J; junction bases left unmatched: 6. Germline assignment: CDR1 KGHSH and CDR2 LQKENI. The CDR3 spells CASSRGQGAISNQPQHF. In DNA, the CDR3 is TGTGCCAGCTCACGTGGACAGGGGGCGATAAGCAATCAGCCCCAGCATTTT.

The genes are TRBV28 and TRBJ1-5; D uncertain. V was trimmed by 3 bases and J by 2 bases, leaving 11 bases between them. The germline gives CDR1 MDHEN, CDR2 SYDVKM. CDR3 length: 15 amino acids. The CDR3: CASSFVRWGNQPQHF. The DNA of the CDR3 is TGTGCCAGCAGTTTTGTGAGATGGGGCAATCAGCCCCAGCATTTT.

The rearrangement links TRBV14 to TRBJ2-7; D uncertain. Germline V lookup: CDR1 SGHDN, CDR2 FVKESK. Trimming shortened V by 1 base and J by 0 bases, and 7 bases separated the two germline ends. The CDR3 extends over 14 amino acids. The CDR3 bases are TGTGCCAGCAGCCAAGTTTTGAGCTCCTACGAGCAGTACTTC. It codes for CASSQVLSSYEQYF.

This chain connects TRBV7-9 to TRBJ1-4; a possible D gene is TRBD1 (5 bases). The V gene lost 7 bases and the J gene lost 2 bases, with 14 bases spanning the gap. There are 15 residues in the CDR3. The germline CDR1 and CDR2 sequences are SEHNR and FQNEAQ (reference sequence). The CDR3 loop is CASTSLGGTNEKLFF. The CDR3 DNA is TGTGCCAGCACCTCGTTGGGGGGTACTAATGAAAAACTGTTTTTT.

This clonotype showed up just a few times. The chain links TRBV19 to TRBJ2-7; TRBD1 matches at 8 bases. The germline CDR1 and CDR2 sequences are LNHDA and SQIVND (reference sequence). The CDR3 contains 14 residues. With 6 bases clipped from V and 4 bases from J, the junction kept 8 bases outside the gene matches. CDR3 region: CASSTGTGVYEQYF. The CDR3 DNA sequence: TGTGCCAGTAGCACTGGGACAGGAGTATACGAGCAGTACTTC.

This sequence joins TRBV14 and TRBJ2-7, with D possibly being TRBD2 (6 bases). The V end was cut by 3 bases, the J end by 7 bases, with 7 bases between. The CDR3 extends over 11 amino acids. CDR1 is SGHDN, CDR2 FVKESK, per germline. The CDR3 DNA reads as TGTGCCAGCAGCCAGGGGGGAGAGCAGTACTTC. Translated: CASSQGGEQYF. The complete variable domain, with remaining parts taken from reference TRBV14 and TRBJ2-7, reads EAGVTQFPSHSVIEKGQTVTLRCDPISGHDNLYWYRRVMGKEIKFLLHFVKESKQDESGMPNNRFLAERTGGTYSTLKVQPAELEDSGVYFCASSQGGEQYFGPGTRLTVT.

The chain carries TRBV9 and TRBJ1-5; D is undetermined. Trimming took off 0 bases at V and 3 bases at J, with 13 bases between the two ends. The CDR3 consists of 16 residues. Germline CDR1 SGDLS, CDR2 YYNGEE. The CDR3 nucleotides read TGTGCCAGCAGCGTAGGGGATTTCGCCCCCAATCAGCCCCAGCATTTT. This gives the protein CASSVGDFAPNQPQHF.

The chain recombines TRBV6-1 with TRBJ2-1; no definite D call. The V gene lost 1 base and the J gene lost 12 bases, with 10 bases spanning the gap. The CDR3 loop spans 12 amino acids. CDR1 and CDR2 (germline): MNHNS, SASEGT. CDR3: CASSEVLMRQFF. CDR3 bases: TGTGCCAGCAGTGAAGTACTGATGAGGCAGTTCTTC.

There are a few counts of this clonotype. The chain uses TRBV13 and TRBJ1-2; possible D gene TRBD1, 5 bases. Deletions cut 4 bases from V and 9 bases from J, with 15 bases between. This CDR3 is 13 amino acids long. Germline V lookup: CDR1 PRHDT, CDR2 FYEKMQ (reference sequence). The CDR3 region is CASSSLRDGRYTF. CDR3 DNA: TGTGCCAGCAGCTCACTTCGGGACGGACGCTACACCTTC.

This chain connects TRBV29-1 to TRBJ1-1; weak D call: TRBD1 (5 bases). The germline V gene encodes CDR1 SQVTM and CDR2 ANQGSEA. CDR3 length: 13 residues. Trimming cost V 3 bases and J 6 bases, with 14 bases left between them. CDR3 sequence reads: CSVEGEETPEAFF. CDR3 sequence (DNA): TGCAGCGTTGAGGGGGAGGAGACCCCTGAAGCTTTCTTT.

The chain carries TRBV6-5 and TRBJ1-2, with D uncertain. There are 13 residues in the CDR3. V was pared by 6 bases and J by 6 bases, with 14 bases between. CDR1 and CDR2 (germline): MNHEY, SVGAGI. CDR3 sequence: CASRMTKLDGYTF. The DNA of the CDR3 is TGTGCCAGCAGGATGACAAAACTGGATGGCTACACCTTC.

The V and J genes are TRBV12-3 or TRBV12-4 and TRBJ1-5; D gene uncertain. CDR3 size: 13 residues. The germline V and J ends were trimmed by 5 bases and 6 bases, with 11 bases remaining between them. The DNA for the CDR3 is TGTGCCAGCAGTGCGGGGTATCGTCAGCCCCAGCATTTT. It codes for CASSAGYRQPQHF.

The V call is TRBV30, the J call TRBJ1-2; 8 bases are shared with TRBD1. With V trimmed by 5 bases and J by 3 bases, 8 bases remained unmatched. Germline assignment: CDR1 GTSNPN and CDR2 SVGIG (reference sequence). CDR3 length equals 14 residues. The CDR3 DNA reads TGTGCCTGGGATCCGACAGGGGATTACTATGGCTACACCTTC. This encodes CAWDPTGDYYGYTF.

The V gene is TRBV14, the J gene TRBJ1-1; 9 bases match TRBD1. Trimming took 4 bases from V and 2 from J; bases not matched to a gene: 5. Germline CDR1 SGHDN, CDR2 FVKESK. The CDR3 runs 15 residues. This CDR3 reads CASSPHRGLNTEAFF. CDR3 in DNA: TGTGCCAGCAGCCCACACAGGGGGCTAAACACTGAAGCTTTCTTT.